The 26 T cell receptor beta chains presented below share a single source sample, sequenced in a study of vaccination and CD4 T cells after COVID-19. These receptors' antigens are unknown. Documented treatment: approximately nine-day PBMC culture with coronavirus spike peptide pools or control peptides (ViraFEST assay). Sequenced with the Oncomine TCR Beta short-read assay was DNA taken from cultured CD4+ T cells. TCRdb re-analysed the PCR reads in MiXCR, keeping a single row per CDR3 protein. The repertoire includes about 16,000 distinct CDR3 sequences, about 32% of them detected once, and more than 14% sits in the top ten. The source material was cultured CD4+ T cells from blood. The receptors shown here come from a human donor with COVID-19.

This clonotype was detected a few times. V usage is TRBV20-1 and J usage is TRBJ2-7; D call uncertain. This CDR3 contains 14 residues. Germline CDR1 is DFQATT and CDR2 is SNEGSKA (reference sequence). V shed 2 bases and J shed 6 bases, with 17 bases lying between them. CDR3 nucleotide sequence: TGCAGTGCTAGACAACCTCTCGTTTCGGGCGAGCAGTACTTC. Translation gives CSARQPLVSGEQYF.

In this sample, this clonotype turned up a few times. The chain carries TRBV6-1 and TRBJ2-7; 10 bases match TRBD1. The V and J ends lost 4 bases and 3 bases, in that order; junction bases with no gene match: 3. CDR1 is MNHNS, CDR2 SASEGT, per germline. The CDR3 sequence is 14 residues long. Written as DNA, the CDR3 is TGTGCCAGCAGTGGGACAGGGGGTGACTACGAGCAGTACTTC. Translating it yields CASSGTGGDYEQYF.

The chain has TRBV6-1 and TRBJ2-1, with TRBD1 as a possible D gene (6 bases). Trimming cost V 5 bases and J 0 bases, with 14 bases left between them. The CDR3 covers 16 residues. Looked up from germline, CDR1 is MNHNS and CDR2 is SASEGT. The CDR3 protein is CASSRTGTLSYNEQFF. CDR3 coding DNA: TGTGCCAGCAGTAGGACCGGGACACTCTCCTACAATGAGCAGTTCTTC.

The V gene is TRBV27, the J gene TRBJ2-7; D call uncertain. The CDR3 contains 13 residues. V lost 3 bases, J lost 0 bases, and 6 bases lay in between. CDR1 and CDR2 (germline): MNHEY, SMNVEV (reference sequence). CDR3 DNA: TGTGCCAGCAGTTTTGCGGTCTCCTACGAGCAGTACTTC. This gives the protein CASSFAVSYEQYF.

This clonotype was picked up a small number of times. The chain uses TRBV6-4 and TRBJ1-1, with 9 bases aligning to TRBD1. The V gene end was trimmed by 2 bases and the J gene end by 10 bases; junction bases not matched to a gene: 14. The germline CDR1 and CDR2 sequences are MRHNA and SNTAGT. The CDR3 sequence is 16 residues long. CDR3 in amino acids: CASSDTAAGTGIGAFF. The CDR3 bases are TGTGCCAGCAGTGACACCGCCGCCGGGACAGGGATTGGAGCTTTCTTT.

The chain couples TRBV11-2 to TRBJ1-5; 8 bases line up with TRBD1. CDR3 size: 15 residues. Germline values: CDR1 SGHAT, CDR2 FQNNGV. V shed 5 bases and J 4 bases; nucleotides not matched to a gene: 7. The CDR3 coding sequence is TGTGCCAGCAGCCTCGGGACAGGATTTAATCAGCCCCAGCATTTT. It translates to CASSLGTGFNQPQHF.

In its sample, this clonotype ranks as medium-sized. The chain uses TRBV2 and TRBJ1-2; D is perhaps TRBD1 (5 bases). Germline CDR1 SNHLY, CDR2 FYNNEI. V lost 7 bases and J lost 6, with 18 bases in between. The CDR3 is 14 residues long. CDR3 protein: CASTGVRREHGYTF. DNA of the CDR3: TGTGCCAGCACCGGGGTCCGCAGGGAGCATGGCTACACCTTC.

The J gene is TRBJ1-5, the V gene TRBV25-1; D gene ambiguous. Germline-derived CDR1 and CDR2 are MGHDK and SYGVNS. The CDR3 runs to 13 residues. Trimming stripped 0 bases from V and 8 bases from J, with 8 bases between. This chain's CDR3 is CASSEYGGKPQHF. The CDR3 region has the DNA TGTGCCAGCAGTGAATATGGTGGGAAGCCCCAGCATTTT. Based on the CDR3 plus reference TRBV25-1 and TRBJ1-5, the full variable domain is EADIYQTPRYLVIGTGKKITLECSQTMGHDKMYWYQQDPGMELHLIHYSYGVNSTEKGDLSSESTVSRIRTEHFPLTLESARPSHTSQYLCASSEYGGKPQHFGDGTRLSIL.

This clonotype was recorded a few times. The V and J genes are TRBV30 and TRBJ1-1; D is ambiguous. CDR1 and CDR2 (germline): GTSNPN, SVGIG (reference sequence). The CDR3 is 12 residues long. V was shortened by 1 base and J by 2 bases, with 5 bases between the two germline ends. CDR3 loop: CAWSERNTEAFF. The CDR3 bases are TGTGCCTGGAGTGAAAGAAACACTGAAGCTTTCTTT.

In this sample, this clonotype turned up once. This rearrangement joins TRBV18 to TRBJ1-1; D is uncertain. Per the germline V gene, CDR1 is KGHSH and CDR2 is LQKENI. Trimming removed 5 bases from V and 4 bases from J, with 17 bases in between. The CDR3 has 15 residues. CDR3 loop: CASSKGGGRRTEAFF. CDR3 sequence (DNA): TGTGCCAGCTCAAAGGGAGGAGGGAGGCGCACTGAAGCTTTCTTT.

In its sample, this clonotype was seen once. This chain uses TRBV11-3 with TRBJ2-1; D is tentatively TRBD1 or TRBD2 (7 bases each). Germline CDR1 SGHNT, CDR2 YENEEA. This CDR3 spans 16 amino acids. Between the trimmed V and J ends, which lost 2 bases and 3 bases, there was a span of 14 bases. The CDR3 DNA is TGTGCCAGCAGCTTACAGGGGGGGGCGTTCTACAATGAGCAGTTCTTC. Amino acids: CASSLQGGAFYNEQFF.

The V call is TRBV7-2, the J call TRBJ2-1; D call uncertain. This CDR3 has 12 amino acids. Trimming removed 6 bases from V and 6 bases from J, with 9 bases in between. Germline CDR1 reads SGHTA; CDR2 reads FQGNSA. The CDR3 reads CASSTGGNEQFF. DNA for the CDR3: TGTGCCAGCAGTACCGGCGGCAATGAGCAGTTCTTC.

This clonotype was counted a few times. J is TRBJ1-1 and V is TRBV2; D is unclear. This CDR3 is 15 amino acids long. Deletions cut 2 bases from V and 7 bases from J, with 17 bases between. Germline-derived CDR1 and CDR2 are SNHLY and FYNNEI. CDR3 amino acids: CASSERAGGGGEAFF. CDR3 DNA sequence: TGTGCCAGCAGTGAACGGGCGGGAGGAGGAGGTGAAGCTTTCTTT. The entire variable domain, with the rest obtained from reference TRBV2 and TRBJ1-1, is as follows: EPEVTQTPSHQVTQMGQEVILRCVPISNHLYFYWYRQILGQKVEFLVSFYNNEISEKSEIFDDQFSVERPDGSNFTLKIRSTKLEDSAMYFCASSERAGGGGEAFFGQGTRLTVV.

Note on this clonotype: Its ends do not fully match the called genes, so a read error is possible. The rearrangement joins TRBV7-7 to TRBJ2-3; a possible D gene is TRBD1 (5 bases). CDR3 size: 15 residues. CDR1 and CDR2 (germline): SSHAT, FNYEAQ (reference sequence). This chain's CDR3 is CASSLTAGRTDTQYF. Here the CDR3 DNA reads TGTGCTAGCAGCTTAACCGCAGGGCGCACAGATACGCAGTATTTT.

The V call is TRBV28, the J call TRBJ1-5; TRBD1 matches 9 bases. Per germline, CDR1 MDHEN and CDR2 SYDVKM. V lost 6 bases and J lost 4; bases outside the gene matches: 7. The CDR3 is 15 residues long. The CDR3 bases are TGTGCCAGCAGACTCCCGGGACAGGGTAATCAGCCCCAGCATTTT. Its translation: CASRLPGQGNQPQHF.

This clonotype turned up a few times. The chain has TRBV11-1 and TRBJ1-2; 7 nucleotides match TRBD1. Germline V gene lookup returns CDR1 SGHAT and CDR2 FQDESV (reference sequence). This CDR3 has 14 amino acids. V was pared by 5 bases and J by 4 bases, with 7 bases of the junction left unmatched. This CDR3 is CASSGHRDSYGYTF. The DNA for the CDR3 is TGTGCCAGCAGCGGACACCGGGACAGCTATGGCTACACCTTC.

DNA of the CDR3: TGCAGTGCGCCAGCGGGGGGCTGGAATTCACCCCTCCACTTT. It codes for CSAPAGGWNSPLHF. V is TRBV20-1 and J is TRBJ1-6, with D tentatively TRBD1 (6 bases). Per the germline V gene, CDR1 is DFQATT and CDR2 is SNEGSKA (reference sequence). V lost 6 bases, J lost 7 bases, and 16 bases lay in between. This CDR3 is 14 amino acids long.

This chain connects TRBV25-1 to TRBJ2-1, with 7 bases matching TRBD2. The ends lost 4 bases at V and 2 bases at J; junction bases unmatched: 5. Germline CDR1 is MGHDK and CDR2 is SYGVNS. This CDR3 region has 15 residues. The CDR3 sequence: CASSVSLAAYNEQFF. CDR3 nucleotides: TGTGCCAGCAGTGTAAGTCTAGCGGCCTACAATGAGCAGTTCTTC.

The gene calls are TRBV28 and TRBJ1-1; D unclear. The CDR3 has 14 amino acids. Trimming pared 4 bases from V and 4 bases from J, leaving 13 bases between. Germline-derived CDR1 and CDR2 are MDHEN and SYDVKM. The CDR3 coding sequence is TGTGCCAGCAGTTCTGGAGGGTCGGGCACTGAAGCTTTCTTT. This translates into CASSSGGSGTEAFF.

This chain uses TRBV5-1 with TRBJ1-5; D unclear. The CDR3 contains 15 residues. The ends were cut back, 0 bases at V and 7 bases at J, with 14 bases in the middle. Germline CDR1 reads SGHRS; CDR2 reads YFSETQ. The CDR3 region is CASSLAGSDLQPQHF. CDR3 DNA: TGCGCCAGCAGCTTGGCAGGATCGGATCTACAGCCCCAGCATTTT.

The chain employs TRBV14 and TRBJ1-2; perhaps TRBD1 as D (5 bases). The CDR3 is 14 residues long. Trimming shortened V by 1 base and J by 4 bases, and 10 bases separated the two germline ends. Germline CDR1 SGHDN, CDR2 FVKESK. The CDR3 DNA sequence: TGTGCCAGCAGCCAAGTGCAGGGACCCTATGGCTACACCTTC. It encodes CASSQVQGPYGYTF.

This clonotype was observed a handful of times. The chain recombines TRBV2 with TRBJ2-3; TRBD2 aligns across 9 bases. The germline CDR1 and CDR2 sequences are SNHLY and FYNNEI. After removal of 4 bases from V and 5 bases from J, the junction contained 4 bases not matched to a gene. The length of the CDR3 is 14 residues. CDR3: CASSVGSGGDTQYF. The CDR3 DNA is TGTGCCAGCAGTGTTGGTAGCGGGGGAGATACGCAGTATTTT.

The chain combines TRBV5-1 with TRBJ2-2; D gene unclear. Trimming cost V 4 bases and J 4 bases, with 11 bases left between them. CDR1 is SGHRS and CDR2 is YFSETQ in the germline V gene. The CDR3 extends over 14 amino acids. The CDR3 loop is CASSPRQSTGELFF. In DNA, the CDR3 is TGCGCCAGCAGCCCGAGACAATCCACCGGGGAGCTGTTTTTT.

This clonotype was found once. The genes are TRBV7-2 and TRBJ2-7; either TRBD1 or TRBD2 may fit D (5 bases each). Germline CDR1 and CDR2: SGHTA and FQGNSA. Trimming pared 5 bases from V and 3 bases from J, leaving 14 bases between. The CDR3 contains 14 residues. The CDR3 spells CASSPGRIGYEQYF. For the CDR3, the DNA is TGTGCCAGCAGCCCGGGACGGATAGGCTACGAGCAGTACTTC.

The chain employs TRBV12-3 or TRBV12-4 and TRBJ2-2; 12 bases fit TRBD2. The CDR3 is made up of 18 amino acids. The V segment lost 2 bases and the J segment 0 bases; nucleotides outside the gene matches: 4. The DNA for the CDR3 is TGTGCCAGCAGTTTAAGGGCTAGCGGGGGGGCGAACACCGGGGAGCTGTTTTTT. This gives the protein CASSLRASGGANTGELFF.

This sequence joins TRBV10-3 and TRBJ1-2; TRBD1 matches at 7 bases. Trimming at V came to 5 bases and at J to 4 bases, leaving 19 bases not matched to a gene. The CDR3 is 18 amino acids. Germline V CDR1 and CDR2: ENHRY, SYGVKD. The CDR3 sequence is CAISQAGQDYFAVYGYTF. The DNA for the CDR3 is TGTGCCATCAGTCAAGCCGGACAGGATTATTTCGCCGTCTATGGCTACACCTTC.